Each of the 4 T cell receptor beta chains below was sequenced from the same sample in a study of CD4 T cells in relation to SARS-CoV-2 and coronaviruses. The unexposed donors gave CD4+ T cells in about 2011-2018, prior to COVID-19. The cells were cultured for around ten days before CD4+ T cells were isolated. The repertoire was sequenced with immunoSEQ multiplex PCR; TCRdb's copy has only in-frame clones and lacks some. The table shows some 21,000 clones, with approximately 82% occurring only once. No antigen has been identified for these receptors. Material for sequencing was CD4+ T cells from PBMCs, cultured in vitro. Source of these receptors: a human donor in good health.

The chain couples TRBV15 to TRBJ2-1; 7 nucleotides align to TRBD1. The germline gives CDR1 LNHNV, CDR2 YYDKDF (reference sequence). Germline trimming cut 5 bases from V and 4 bases from J; bases unmatched to any gene: 11. CDR3 size: 16 residues. CDR3 in amino acids: CATSPFRDRDYNEQFF. DNA for the CDR3: TGTGCCACCAGCCCTTTCCGGGACAGAGATTACAATGAGCAGTTCTTC.

This chain connects TRBV13 to TRBJ1-5; D call uncertain. The CDR3 has 16 amino acids. Deletions cut 4 bases from V and 7 bases from J, with 20 bases between. Germline CDR1 reads PRHDT; CDR2 reads FYEKMQ (reference sequence). The DNA of the CDR3 is TGTGCCAGCAGCTACGGACGGGGAATAGCTGGACAGCCCCAGCATTTT. Amino acid sequence: CASSYGRGIAGQPQHF.

Comments on this clone: The sample has other DNA sequences that encode this CDR3 too. The V gene is TRBV12-3 or TRBV12-4, the J gene TRBJ1-1; D is perhaps TRBD1 (6 bases). The CDR3 extends over 12 amino acids. Trimming stripped 8 bases from V and 5 bases from J, with 12 bases between. The CDR3 nucleotides read TGTGCCAGCTCAAGGGGGGGGACTGAAGCTTTCTTT. Residues: CASSRGGTEAFF.

The chain has TRBV24-1 and TRBJ1-2; 8 bases line up with TRBD1. V was pared by 4 bases and J by 4 bases, with 7 bases of the junction left unmatched. The length of the CDR3 is 15 residues. CDR1 is KGHDR and CDR2 is SFDVKD in the germline V gene. The CDR3 bases are TGTGCCACCAGTGACTCCTCGACAGGGGCCTATGGCTACACCTTC. Its translation: CATSDSSTGAYGYTF.